A single sample gave rise to the 27 T cell receptor beta chains below, sequenced in a study of cytomegalovirus exposure and HLA in healthy donors. PCR involved 60 Vbeta and 13 Jbeta primers. Data came from immunoSEQ multiplex PCR; TCRdb stores just in-frame clones and leaves some out. Of some 270,000 clones in the sample, roughly 91% were seen once. The source material was PBMCs. All receptors come from a girl aged 2 to 10 in good health and CMV-seronegative.

The chain carries TRBV9 and TRBJ2-3, with 9 nucleotides matching TRBD2. The CDR3 sequence is 16 residues long. The V gene's germline CDR1 is SGDLS and CDR2 YYNGEE. V lost 3 bases, J lost 3 bases, and 8 bases stayed unmatched. CDR3 in amino acids: CASSGELRGGTDTQYF. The CDR3 bases are TGTGCCAGCAGCGGTGAGTTGCGGGGGGGAACAGATACGCAGTATTTT.

This clone has only one observation. This rearrangement joins TRBV28 to TRBJ2-3, with a weak D call TRBD1 (6 bases). V was pared by 2 bases and J by 0 bases, with 18 bases between. Germline loops: CDR1 MDHEN, CDR2 SYDVKM. The CDR3 has 18 amino acids. The CDR3 region is CASSLVEGTFASTDTQYF. DNA of the CDR3: TGTGCCAGCAGTTTAGTAGAGGGGACATTCGCTAGCACAGATACGCAGTATTTT.

The genes are TRBV4-1 and TRBJ2-7; D is unclear. Germline values: CDR1 MGHRA, CDR2 YSYEKL. The germline V and J ends were trimmed by 0 bases and 3 bases, with 9 bases remaining between them. CDR3 length equals 14 residues. The CDR3: CASSQDVGSYEQYF. CDR3 nucleotide sequence: TGCGCCAGCAGCCAAGATGTGGGCAGCTACGAGCAGTACTTC.

The V call is TRBV5-4, the J call TRBJ2-1; D unresolved. Trimming stripped 3 bases from V and 0 bases from J, with 16 bases between. CDR1 SGHNT and CDR2 YYREEE come from the germline V gene (reference sequence). The length of the CDR3 is 17 residues. The CDR3 is CASSSRGRRISYNEQFF. In DNA form, the CDR3 reads TGTGCCAGCAGCTCGAGAGGTCGGCGGATCTCCTACAATGAGCAGTTCTTC.

The chain recombines TRBV9 with TRBJ2-7; 7 nucleotides line up with TRBD2. J lost 4 bases, V lost 0 bases, and 4 bases had no gene match. The CDR3 has 14 amino acids. Germline V lookup: CDR1 SGDLS, CDR2 YYNGEE. This chain's CDR3 is CASSVGGGRYEQYF. The DNA for the CDR3 is TGTGCCAGCAGCGTAGGGGGGGGACGGTACGAGCAGTACTTC.

This clone appeared a single time. The chain recombines TRBV7-3 with TRBJ1-6; D is undetermined. From germline, CDR1 is SGHTA and CDR2 FQGTGA. The CDR3 length is 18 residues. V was trimmed by 0 bases and J by 8 bases, leaving 20 bases between them. DNA of the CDR3: TGTGCCAGCAGCTTAACCCCCCCCACGGCCGCGGGAGATTCACCCCTCCACTTT. Translation gives CASSLTPPTAAGDSPLHF.

The rearrangement links TRBV7-6 to TRBJ2-2, with 8 bases that match TRBD2. Germline V gives CDR1 SGHVS, CDR2 FNYEAQ. V was pared by 3 bases and J by 5 bases, with 8 bases of the junction left unmatched. The CDR3 has 16 amino acids. The CDR3 nucleotides read TGTGCCAGCAGCTTCTCGCTTAGCGGGGTTACCGGGGAGCTGTTTTTT. Translating gives CASSFSLSGVTGELFF.

This chain links TRBV21-1 with TRBJ2-3; the table's TRBD2 call for D was not verified on the DNA. TRBV21-1 is listed as a pseudogene. The CDR3 loop spans 17 amino acids. The chain's CDR3 is CASIKLTGTSGTDTQYF. For the CDR3, the DNA is TGTGCCAGCATCAAATTAACCGGGACTAGCGGGACAGATACGCAGTATTTT.

The chain links TRBV4-2 to TRBJ2-7, with 8 bases matching TRBD2. V was clipped by 1 base and J by 6 bases; unmatched bases: 8. The CDR3 is 15 amino acids. Germline CDR1 is LGHNA and CDR2 is YNFKEQ. The CDR3 DNA follows: TGTGCCAGCAGCCAAGGTGGGGGGACTAGTTTCGAGCAGTACTTC. It is translated as CASSQGGGTSFEQYF.

The gene calls are TRBV6-1 and TRBJ2-2, with 8 nucleotides matching TRBD1. CDR1 MNHNS and CDR2 SASEGT come from the germline V gene. The V and J ends lost 6 bases and 7 bases, in that order; junction bases with no gene match: 7. This CDR3 is built from 14 residues. The CDR3 here is CASRGQGRDGELFF. The CDR3 coding sequence is TGTGCCAGCAGAGGACAGGGAAGAGACGGGGAGCTGTTTTTT.

This clone was observed a few times. CDR3 loop: CASSLQGLYGYTF. The CDR3 coding sequence is TGTGCCAGCAGTTTGCAGGGTCTCTATGGCTACACCTTC. J is TRBJ1-2 and V is TRBV28, with D possibly matching TRBD1 (5 bases). Trimming cost V 3 bases and J 4 bases, with 9 bases left between them. This CDR3 comprises 13 residues. In germline, CDR1 is MDHEN, CDR2 SYDVKM.

The rearrangement joins TRBV9 to TRBJ2-2, with 9 bases matching TRBD2. CDR3 length equals 18 residues. Germline CDR1 and CDR2: SGDLS and YYNGEE. The trim removed 0 bases at V and 1 base at J, leaving 7 bases unmatched. The CDR3 DNA follows: TGTGCCAGCAGCGTAGATCGAACTAGCGGGCTGAACACCGGGGAGCTGTTTTTT. As protein: CASSVDRTSGLNTGELFF.

The chain links TRBV5-6 to TRBJ2-1, with D possibly matching TRBD2 (5 bases). CDR1 is SGHDT and CDR2 is YYEEEE in the germline V gene. V lost 4 bases, J lost 7 bases, and 9 bases lay in between. The CDR3 contains 12 residues. Here the CDR3 DNA reads TGTGCCAGCAGCACTGAGCGGAATGAGCAGTTCTTC. Protein: CASSTERNEQFF.

V gene TRBV7-9 combines with J gene TRBJ2-3; no definite D call. The CDR3 consists of 12 residues. Between the trimmed V and J ends, which lost 4 bases and 4 bases, there was a span of 6 bases. Germline V gene sequence: CDR1 SEHNR, CDR2 FQNEAQ (reference sequence). CDR3 DNA: TGTGCCAGCAGCTCGCAGTCAGATACGCAGTATTTT. Its translation: CASSSQSDTQYF.

The chain carries TRBV7-6 and TRBJ2-6, with a tentative D call TRBD2 (5 bases). Germline CDR1 is SGHVS and CDR2 is FNYEAQ. V was trimmed by 8 bases and J by 1 base, leaving 21 bases between them. CDR3 length: 18 amino acids. As DNA, the CDR3 is TGTGCCAGCTCACAGAGGGAAGGAGAGGTGTCTGGGGCCAACGTCCTGACTTTC. It translates to CASSQREGEVSGANVLTF. Drawing the rest from reference TRBV7-6 and TRBJ2-6, the complete variable domain is GAGVSQSPRYKVTKRGQDVALRCDPISGHVSLYWYRQALGQGPEFLTYFNYEAQQDKSGLPNDRFSAERPEGSISTLTIQRTEQRDSAMYRCASSQREGEVSGANVLTFGAGSRLTVL.

The chain carries TRBV6-6 and TRBJ1-1; 7 nucleotides match TRBD1. Germline V lookup: CDR1 MNHNY, CDR2 SVGAGI (reference sequence). Trimming cost V 7 bases and J 0 bases; bases outside gene matches: 5. The CDR3 loop spans 14 amino acids. The CDR3, as DNA: TGTGCCAGCAACCCGGGACAGATGAACACTGAAGCTTTCTTT. It specifies CASNPGQMNTEAFF.

The J gene is TRBJ1-1, the V gene TRBV27; a possible D gene is TRBD1 (6 bases). CDR1 MNHEY and CDR2 SMNVEV come from the germline V gene (reference sequence). This CDR3 contains 15 residues. The V gene lost 6 bases and the J gene lost 4 bases, with 18 bases spanning the gap. CDR3 DNA: TGTGCCAGCAGCACGGGAAAACAGGGTAGCACTGAAGCTTTCTTT. This encodes CASSTGKQGSTEAFF.

This rearrangement joins TRBV11-1 to TRBJ1-1, with D possibly being TRBD1 (5 bases). The V and J ends lost 3 bases and 4 bases respectively, with 9 bases between them. Germline values: CDR1 SGHAT, CDR2 FQDESV (reference sequence). The CDR3 extends over 13 amino acids. CDR3 in DNA: TGTGCCAGCAGCTTGCAGGGTGCCACTGAAGCTTTCTTT. This gives the protein CASSLQGATEAFF.

This clone was counted a single time. The chain couples TRBV7-2 to TRBJ2-7, with D possibly being TRBD2 (7 bases). Germline values: CDR1 SGHTA, CDR2 FQGNSA. The CDR3 runs 16 residues. Trimming pared 5 bases from V and 0 bases from J, leaving 17 bases between. The CDR3 spells CASSLSGGGHSYEQYF. CDR3 DNA sequence: TGTGCCAGCAGCCTGAGTGGGGGGGGACACTCCTACGAGCAGTACTTC. The complete variable domain, with remaining parts taken from reference TRBV7-2 and TRBJ2-7, reads GAGVSQSPSNKVTEKGKDVELRCDPISGHTALYWYRQSLGQGLEFLIYFQGNSAPDKSGLPSDRFSAERTGGSVSTLTIQRTQQEDSAVYLCASSLSGGGHSYEQYFGPGTRLTVT.

A word on this clone: The junction shows a germline mismatch at one end, possibly a read error. J is TRBJ2-1 and V is TRBV23-1; 14 nucleotides align to TRBD2. TRBV23-1 is placed among ORFs of uncertain function. The CDR3 totals 21 residues. The CDR3 protein is CASSQSSGTSGSRVSCNEQFF. The CDR3 coding sequence is TGCGCCAGCAGTCAATCATCCGGGACTAGCGGGAGTCGTGTCTCCTGCAATGAGCAGTTCTTC.

The V and J genes are TRBV4-1 and TRBJ2-5; 14 nucleotides agree with TRBD2. The J call may be wrong; the DNA end is better matched by TRBJ2-7. CDR1 and CDR2 from the germline V gene are MGHRA and YSYEKL. The CDR3 extends over 15 amino acids. CDR3 nucleotides: TGCGCCAGCAGCCCGGGACTAGCGGGGGCCTACGAGCAGTACTTC. Translating it yields CASSPGLAGAYEQYF.

V and J are TRBV2 and TRBJ1-6; the D is unclear. Trimming stripped 1 base from V and 0 bases from J, with 7 bases between. This CDR3 has 16 amino acids. Germline CDR1 SNHLY, CDR2 FYNNEI. As DNA, the CDR3 is TGTGCCAGCAGTGAAGGGTTGAGCTCCTATAATTCACCCCTCCACTTT. Its translation is CASSEGLSSYNSPLHF.

The J gene is TRBJ1-1, the V gene TRBV30; the match to TRBD1 covers 11 bases. CDR1 is GTSNPN, CDR2 SVGIG, per germline (reference sequence). With V trimmed by 3 bases and J by 1 base, 1 base remained unmatched. The CDR3 runs to 14 residues. This CDR3 is CAWRGQGGNTEAFF. In nucleotides, the CDR3 is TGTGCCTGGAGGGGACAGGGGGGGAACACTGAAGCTTTCTTT.

This clone appeared a single time. The chain recombines TRBV5-1 with TRBJ2-7, with 9 positions matching TRBD1. This CDR3 has 14 residues. After removal of 0 bases from V and 5 bases from J, the junction contained 3 bases not matched to a gene. From germline, CDR1 is SGHRS and CDR2 YFSETQ. The chain's CDR3 is CASSLGDRAHEQYF. The CDR3 DNA reads as TGCGCCAGCAGCTTGGGGGACAGGGCCCACGAGCAGTACTTC.

This clone was found a few times. J is TRBJ2-1 and V is TRBV25-1; TRBD2 matches at 11 bases. CDR1 is MGHDK, CDR2 SYGVNS, per germline. The CDR3 consists of 18 residues. V lost 3 bases to trimming and J lost 6 bases; unmatched junction nucleotides: 13. The CDR3 region has the DNA TGTGCCAGCAGTGACCTTCTCCTCGTAGCGGGAGGGGTCAATGAGCAGTTCTTC. Amino acid sequence: CASSDLLLVAGGVNEQFF.

This rearrangement joins TRBV7-9 to TRBJ1-2, with a tentative D call TRBD1 (5 bases). Germline CDR1 and CDR2: SEHNR and FQNEAQ (reference sequence). There are 14 residues in the CDR3. V shed 1 base and J shed 8 bases, with 14 bases lying between them. The CDR3 bases are TGTGCCAGCAGCTTAGAGGGTGGGGCCGGGGGCTACACCTTC. This sequence encodes CASSLEGGAGGYTF.

The chain couples TRBV5-1 to TRBJ2-6; TRBD1 matches at 10 bases. The CDR3 sequence is 20 residues long. CDR1 and CDR2 (germline): SGHRS, YFSETQ. After removal of 2 bases from V and 0 bases from J, the junction contained 11 bases not matched to a gene. This CDR3 is CASSLSGTGARLSGANVLTF. In DNA, the CDR3 is TGCGCCAGCAGCTTATCTGGGACAGGGGCGCGCCTCTCTGGGGCCAACGTCCTGACTTTC.